One sample yielded the 31 T cell receptor beta chains listed below, sequenced in a study of T cells after yellow fever vaccination (dated by TCRdb to between 2017 and 2020). Library method: 5' RACE. TCRdb names Illumina NovaSeq 6000 as the instrument used. The public reads were reanalyzed by TCRdb: fastp trimming at Q25, MiXCR alignment, in-frame beta chains only. Entries that share a CDR3 protein sequence are merged under the most common genes and DNA. The sample data list under 350,000 distinct CDR3 sequences, and over 4% of these were observed just once. Together, the top ten hold 20% to 25% of the sample. The label giving this sample's treatment or condition can be read as: live attenuated yellow fever vaccine strain. The starting material was PBMCs, obtained 5 days after the yellow fever booster vaccination. These receptors came from a young man who received the YFV17D yellow fever vaccine.

V usage is TRBV29-1 and J usage is TRBJ2-1; TRBD1 agrees at 7 bases. Germline values: CDR1 SQVTM, CDR2 ANQGSEA. This CDR3 is 14 amino acids long. V gave up 4 bases and J gave up 0 bases; unmatched junction bases: 3. As DNA, the CDR3 is TGCAGCGTTGGAGGGGGCAGCTCCTACAATGAGCAGTTCTTC. Translated: CSVGGGSSYNEQFF.

The sample holds a few counts of this clonotype. The genes are TRBV6-2 or TRBV6-3 and TRBJ1-1, with D possibly matching TRBD1 (5 bases). In germline, CDR1 is MNHEY, CDR2 SVGEGT. The CDR3 totals 13 residues. Trimming removed 5 bases at V and 6 bases at J, with 13 bases between. The CDR3 here is CASSRGGAPEAFF. CDR3 DNA: TGTGCCAGCAGTCGCGGCGGGGCGCCTGAAGCTTTCTTT.

The V and J genes are TRBV6-5 and TRBJ1-6, with D perhaps matching TRBD1 (6 bases). Looked up from germline, CDR1 is MNHEY and CDR2 is SVGAGI. The V and J ends lost 6 bases and 9 bases respectively, with 12 bases between them. This CDR3 spans 13 amino acids. The CDR3 DNA reads as TGTGCCAGCAGACAGGGTACCATTTCACCCCTCCACTTT. It specifies CASRQGTISPLHF.

The chain uses TRBV6-6 and TRBJ2-7; TRBD1 or TRBD2 may be the D gene (7 bases each). The CDR3 sequence is 15 residues long. Germline CDR1 MNHNY, CDR2 SVGAGI (reference sequence). The V and J ends lost 7 bases and 0 bases respectively, with 16 bases between them. CDR3 amino acids: CASMPGGQSSYEQYF. The CDR3 coding sequence is TGTGCCAGCATGCCGGGGGGACAGAGCTCCTACGAGCAGTACTTC.

There are many counts of this clonotype. V usage is TRBV4-3 and J usage is TRBJ2-7; TRBD2 is a possible D gene (6 bases). From germline, CDR1 is LGHNA and CDR2 YSLEER. This CDR3 has 14 residues. Between the trimmed V and J ends, which lost 0 bases and 1 base, there was a span of 7 bases. DNA for the CDR3: TGCGCCAGCAGCCAAGAGGGGGGATCCTACGAGCAGTACTTC. Translated, it gives CASSQEGGSYEQYF.

This sequence joins TRBV6-4 and TRBJ2-1, with 8 bases fitting TRBD1. The CDR3 is 16 residues long. The V segment lost 5 bases and the J segment 1 base; nucleotides outside the gene matches: 7. From germline, CDR1 is MRHNA and CDR2 SNTAGT. The CDR3 loop reads CASSTRQGTSYNEQFF. The CDR3 region has the DNA TGTGCCAGCAGTACTCGACAGGGGACGTCCTACAATGAGCAGTTCTTC.

This clonotype appeared a few times. The rearrangement links TRBV6-1 to TRBJ2-7, with D possibly matching TRBD2 (6 bases). The length of the CDR3 is 14 residues. The V gene's germline CDR1 is MNHNS and CDR2 SASEGT. V dropped 7 bases and J dropped 3 bases, with 16 bases sitting between them. The CDR3, as DNA: TGTGCCAGCACCGGGAGTTGGGGGGACTACGAGCAGTACTTC. It specifies CASTGSWGDYEQYF.

The table lists this clonotype with a few counts. The rearrangement links TRBV4-2 to TRBJ2-1; D may be TRBD2 (6 bases). The CDR3 spans 18 residues. Between the trimmed V and J ends, which lost 0 bases and 5 bases, there was a span of 20 bases. Germline assignment: CDR1 LGHNA and CDR2 YNFKEQ. In nucleotides, the CDR3 is TGTGCCAGCAGCCAAGATTGGGGTTTGGGTAGCGGAGACAATGAGCAGTTCTTC. It translates to CASSQDWGLGSGDNEQFF.

This clonotype was detected a few times. One end of the junction varies from germline; a read error may be responsible. This chain uses TRBV7-2 with TRBJ2-7; TRBD2 matches 8 bases. From germline, CDR1 is SGHTA and CDR2 FQGNSA. The CDR3 is 14 residues long. The CDR3 spells CASSVAGNSYEQYF. CDR3 nucleotides: TGTGCCAGCAGCGTAGCGGGGAATTCCTACGAGCAGTACTTC. The entire variable domain, with the rest obtained from reference TRBV7-2 and TRBJ2-7, is as follows: GAGVSQSPSNKVTEKGKDVELRCDPISGHTALYWYRQSLGQGLEFLIYFQGNSAPDKSGLPSDRFSAERTGGSVSTLTIQRTQQEDSAVYLCASSVAGNSYEQYFGPGTRLTVT.

The sample holds a few counts of this clonotype. The chain is built from TRBV9 and TRBJ1-1, with D possibly matching TRBD1 (6 bases). The CDR3 loop spans 15 amino acids. CDR1 is SGDLS and CDR2 is YYNGEE in the germline V gene. With 4 bases removed from V and 0 bases from J, the gap between germline ends came to 13 bases. The CDR3 loop is CASSPHGDMNTEAFF. The CDR3 nucleotides are TGTGCCAGCAGCCCCCACGGGGACATGAACACTGAAGCTTTCTTT. Full variable domain (remainder filled in from reference TRBV9 and TRBJ1-1): DSGVTQTPKHLITATGQRVTLRCSPRSGDLSVYWYQQSLDQGLQFLIQYYNGEERAKGNILERFSAQQFPDLHSELNLSSLELGDSALYFCASSPHGDMNTEAFFGQGTRLTVV.

This chain links TRBV5-1 with TRBJ1-2; 8 bases are shared with TRBD1. V was clipped by 2 bases and J by 8 bases; unmatched bases: 8. Germline-derived CDR1 and CDR2 are SGHRS and YFSETQ. The CDR3 totals 14 residues. DNA of the CDR3: TGCGCCAGCAGCTTCTCCCAGGGGGCGCGGGGCTACACCTTC. Translation: CASSFSQGARGYTF.

In its sample, this clonotype was seen a few times. This could be a read error, since a much larger clone is one nucleotide away. The chain recombines TRBV7-9 with TRBJ2-3; D may be TRBD1 (5 bases). CDR1 and CDR2 from the germline V gene are SEHNR and FQNEAQ (reference sequence). V was shortened by 6 bases and J by 5 bases, with 9 bases between the two germline ends. CDR3 length: 12 amino acids. CDR3 sequence: CASRGQGDTQYF. CDR3 bases: TGTGCCAGCAGGGGGCAGGGAGATACGCAGTATTTT.

This clonotype was seen ten or more times. The chain employs TRBV27 and TRBJ2-4, with a possible D match to TRBD2 (6 bases). The CDR3 extends over 15 amino acids. CDR1 is MNHEY and CDR2 is SMNVEV in the germline V gene (reference sequence). Trimming left V 7 bases short and J 0 bases short, with 13 bases between. The CDR3 DNA is TGTGCCAGCACCTCGGGGAGGAGAGCCAAAAACATTCAGTACTTC. Translated, it gives CASTSGRRAKNIQYF.

This clonotype was counted a few times. The rearrangement links TRBV7-2 to TRBJ1-2; D possibly corresponds to TRBD1 (5 bases). The V gene lost 5 bases and the J gene lost 1 base, with 14 bases spanning the gap. The CDR3 extends over 15 amino acids. Germline CDR1 is SGHTA and CDR2 is FQGNSA. The CDR3 reads CASSPAGRSNYGYTF. In DNA form, the CDR3 reads TGTGCCAGCAGCCCCGCGGGACGGAGTAACTATGGCTACACCTTC. The variable domain in full, with the rest retrieved from reference TRBV7-2 and TRBJ1-2, is GAGVSQSPSNKVTEKGKDVELRCDPISGHTALYWYRQSLGQGLEFLIYFQGNSAPDKSGLPSDRFSAERTGGSVSTLTIQRTQQEDSAVYLCASSPAGRSNYGYTFGSGTRLTVV.

This clonotype has just a few counts. The J gene is TRBJ1-6, the V gene TRBV30; the D is unclear. CDR3 length: 14 amino acids. The germline V and J ends were trimmed by 2 bases and 1 base, with 6 bases remaining between them. The germline V gene has CDR1 GTSNPN and CDR2 SVGIG (reference sequence). The CDR3, as DNA: TGTGCCTGGAGTAGGAGATCCTATAATTCACCCCTCCACTTT. Translation: CAWSRRSYNSPLHF.

This clonotype has a count of ten or more. The V gene is TRBV5-1, the J gene TRBJ1-2, with 10 bases that match TRBD1. V shed 2 bases, J shed 6 bases, and the junction held 7 bases outside the gene matches. This CDR3 spans 15 amino acids. Germline lookup yields CDR1 SGHRS and CDR2 YFSETQ. The CDR3 sequence: CASSFMDRGEDGYTF. CDR3 in DNA: TGCGCCAGCAGCTTTATGGACAGGGGGGAGGATGGCTACACCTTC. Filled out from reference TRBV5-1 and TRBJ1-2, the complete variable domain reads KAGVTQTPRYLIKTRGQQVTLSCSPISGHRSVSWYQQTPGQGLQFLFEYFSETQRNKGNFPGRFSGRQFSNSRSEMNVSTLELGDSALYLCASSFMDRGEDGYTFGSGTRLTVV.

This clonotype was counted a few times. The chain is built from TRBV5-1 and TRBJ1-2, with a weak D call TRBD1 (5 bases). Germline V gene data show CDR1 as SGHRS and CDR2 as YFSETQ. The V and J ends lost 2 bases and 4 bases respectively, with 21 bases between them. The length of the CDR3 is 17 residues. The CDR3 DNA reads TGCGCCAGCAGCTTAGAGGGGCCGGACGGAGATCCCTATGGCTACACCTTC. This codes for CASSLEGPDGDPYGYTF.

The V gene is TRBV7-9, the J gene TRBJ2-1; D possibly corresponds to TRBD1 (5 bases). CDR1 and CDR2 from the germline V gene are SEHNR and FQNEAQ (reference sequence). The CDR3 sequence is 16 residues long. V gave up 0 bases and J gave up 2 bases, with 11 bases separating them. Here the CDR3 DNA reads TGTGCCAGCAGCTTAGCCAGGGATAGGACCTACAATGAGCAGTTCTTC. This encodes CASSLARDRTYNEQFF.

This clonotype has at least ten counts. This rearrangement joins TRBV6-2 or TRBV6-3 to TRBJ2-5; D ambiguous. There are 13 residues in the CDR3. With 4 bases removed from V and 4 bases from J, the gap between germline ends came to 10 bases. The germline CDR1 and CDR2 sequences are MNHEY and SVGEGT. The DNA for the CDR3 is TGTGCCAGCAGTTTTATGCAAGGAGAGACCCAGTACTTC. Translation gives CASSFMQGETQYF.

The rearrangement links TRBV7-2 to TRBJ2-5, with D unclear. The CDR3 consists of 14 residues. Germline V CDR1 and CDR2: SGHTA, FQGNSA. The V and J ends lost 0 bases and 1 base respectively, with 6 bases between them. The CDR3 spells CASSLARPQETQYF. Here the CDR3 DNA reads TGTGCCAGCAGCTTAGCGCGCCCCCAAGAGACCCAGTACTTC.

This clonotype was counted many times. This chain connects TRBV7-9 to TRBJ1-2; D gene uncertain. Trimming cost V 1 base and J 6 bases, with 3 bases left between them. The CDR3 is 11 amino acids. Germline lookup yields CDR1 SEHNR and CDR2 FQNEAQ (reference sequence). The CDR3 coding sequence is TGTGCCAGCAGCTTAGTGGATGGCTACACCTTC. It encodes CASSLVDGYTF.

This clonotype was seen many times. The V call is TRBV6-5, the J call TRBJ2-3; the D gene is possibly TRBD2 (5 bases). With 5 bases removed from V and 6 bases from J, the gap between germline ends came to 9 bases. CDR3 size: 12 residues. Germline CDR1 MNHEY, CDR2 SVGAGI. The CDR3 coding sequence is TGTGCCAGCAGTACACTAGATGATACGCAGTATTTT. As protein: CASSTLDDTQYF.

The sample holds many counts of this clonotype. V is TRBV7-3 and J is TRBJ2-5; D is tentatively TRBD1 or TRBD2 (5 bases each). V was cut by 2 bases and J by 0 bases, with 7 bases left in between. The germline V gene has CDR1 SGHTA and CDR2 FQGTGA. This CDR3 region has 14 residues. The DNA for the CDR3 is TGTGCCAGCAGCTTAGAGGGGTACCAAGAGACCCAGTACTTC. It encodes CASSLEGYQETQYF.

The J gene is TRBJ2-7, the V gene TRBV6-2 or TRBV6-3, with 13 bases aligning to TRBD2. V shed 0 bases and J 0 bases; nucleotides not matched to a gene: 2. The CDR3 runs to 17 residues. In germline, CDR1 is MNHEY, CDR2 SVGEGT. The CDR3: CASSYSTSGGFSYEQYF. The CDR3 DNA reads as TGTGCCAGCAGTTACTCGACTAGCGGGGGGTTCTCCTACGAGCAGTACTTC.

The chain is built from TRBV6-6 and TRBJ1-4; TRBD1 is a possible D gene (5 bases). The CDR3 is 14 residues long. The germline V gene encodes CDR1 MNHNY and CDR2 SVGAGI (reference sequence). The germline V and J ends were trimmed by 5 bases and 7 bases, with 14 bases remaining between them. The CDR3 protein is CASSGHPVGEKLFF. For the CDR3, the DNA is TGTGCCAGCAGTGGACATCCTGTTGGTGAAAAACTGTTTTTT.

The V call is TRBV12-3 or TRBV12-4, the J call TRBJ1-5; tentative D call: TRBD1 (6 bases). The ends were cut back, 1 base at V and 6 bases at J, with 13 bases in the middle. There are 15 residues in the CDR3. The CDR3 DNA sequence: TGTGCCAGCAGTTTAGATGCAGGGGTCTTTCAGCCCCAGCATTTT. This encodes CASSLDAGVFQPQHF.

This clonotype came up many times. The rearrangement uses TRBV13 and TRBJ2-3; no reliable D call. Trimming shortened V by 5 bases and J by 1 base, and 13 bases separated the two germline ends. CDR1 and CDR2 (germline): PRHDT, FYEKMQ (reference sequence). The CDR3 runs to 15 residues. The chain's CDR3 is CASSLSIVGTDTQYF. The CDR3, as DNA: TGTGCCAGCAGCCTAAGCATTGTGGGCACAGATACGCAGTATTTT.

This chain uses TRBV15 with TRBJ1-1, with 7 bases identical to TRBD1. V was pared by 1 base and J by 1 base, with 9 bases of the junction left unmatched. This CDR3 has 17 amino acids. The germline gives CDR1 LNHNV, CDR2 YYDKDF (reference sequence). CDR3 nucleotides: TGTGCCACCAGCAGAGGTCCAGGGGACAGAGGGAACACTGAAGCTTTCTTT. This codes for CATSRGPGDRGNTEAFF.

This sequence joins TRBV10-2 and TRBJ1-3; D is unclear. Germline V gene sequence: CDR1 WSHSY, CDR2 SAAADI. V lost 6 bases, J lost 4 bases, and 7 bases lay in between. The length of the CDR3 is 12 residues. The CDR3: CASSASGNTIYF. The CDR3 DNA reads TGCGCCAGCAGCGCTAGCGGAAACACCATATATTTT.

J is TRBJ1-1 and V is TRBV13, with D perhaps TRBD1 (5 bases). From germline, CDR1 is PRHDT and CDR2 FYEKMQ (reference sequence). The CDR3 contains 14 residues. V was clipped by 1 base and J by 5 bases, with 11 bases between them. The CDR3 DNA reads as TGTGCCAGCAGCTTAGCCAGGGTTGGGACTGAAGCTTTCTTT. Translated, it gives CASSLARVGTEAFF.

This clonotype was picked up many times. The chain couples TRBV4-1 to TRBJ2-2; D unclear. The CDR3 covers 13 residues. V was shortened by 6 bases and J by 7 bases, with 12 bases between the two germline ends. Germline lookup yields CDR1 MGHRA and CDR2 YSYEKL. For the CDR3, the DNA is TGCGCCAGCAGACCAGACTCCTACGGGGAGCTGTTTTTT. Amino acids: CASRPDSYGELFF.